A selection of T cell receptor beta chains follows, all from one sample in a study of cytomegalovirus exposure and HLA in healthy donors. The method was immunoSEQ multiplex PCR; TCRdb's version includes in-frame clones alone and lacks a portion of them. Altogether 45,000 to 75,000 clones are present, approximately 70% being singletons, with the ten largest covering approximately 19%. The sample comprised PBMCs. The receptors here all came from a woman aged 60-75 years in good health and CMV-seropositive. CDR3s include the opening cysteine and the closing phenylalanine or tryptophan. A D gene is named only where the DNA matches it firmly. Size is stated for part of the rows, as once, few or many counts, or as a class when the clone is expanded.

abundance	d_gene	v_gene	j_gene	CDR3nt	CDR3aa
.	TRBD2	TRBV2	TRBJ2-5	TGTGCCAGCAGTGAAGGGTTCGGACTAGGTGGGGCGGAGACCCAGTACTTC	CASSEGFGLGGAETQYF
.	.	TRBV18	TRBJ2-5	TGTGCCAGCTCACCAAGAGAAGAGACCCAGTACTTC	CASSPREETQYF
.	.	TRBV11-2	TRBJ2-7	TGTGCCAGCAGCTCAGTTAGGGGCCCAGGGGCCTACGAGCAGTACTTC	CASSSVRGPGAYEQYF
.	TRBD2	TRBV19	TRBJ2-2	TGTGCCGGAGCGGGGGGGCCTCTCGGGGAGCTGTTTTTT	CAGAGGPLGELFF
few	TRBD1	TRBV6-5	TRBJ1-1	TGTGCCAGCAGTTACTCGGACAGGGGCACTGAAGCTTTCTTT	CASSYSDRGTEAFF
.	TRBD2	TRBV12-5	TRBJ2-2	TGTGCTAGTGGTTTGGTACTTAGTTTAGGGACTAGCTCGAGCACCGGGGAGCTGTTTTTT	CASGLVLSLGTSSSTGELFF
.	TRBD1	TRBV7-9	TRBJ2-3	TGTTCCAGCAGCCCCTTGACAGGGTTTGTCACAGATACGCAGTATTTT	CSSSPLTGFVTDTQYF
.	TRBD1	TRBV7-9	TRBJ1-2	TGTGCCAGCAGCTTAGCCAGGGGGCTCTATGGCTACACCTTC	CASSLARGLYGYTF
.	TRBD1	TRBV2	TRBJ2-1	TGTGCCAGCAGCCCCAGTCCCGGGACAGGGTTTGGCAGTGAGCAGTTCTTC	CASSPSPGTGFGSEQFF
few	.	TRBV7-8	TRBJ2-7	TGTGTTAGCAAGCAGAAGCCGGCCTACGAGCAGTACTTC	CVSKQKPAYEQYF